This T cell receptor (beta chain) was recorded in a study of shared T cell receptors in the human thymus. Assay used: immunoSEQ multiplex PCR; TCRdb lists only in-frame clones, some missing. The data show 700,000 or so clones, with approximately 85% seen just once and more than 0.01% held by the top ten. There are 15 residues in the CDR3. Germline V gives CDR1 LGHNA, CDR2 YSLEER. Between the trimmed V and J ends, which lost 4 bases and 1 base, there was a span of 13 bases. The data were also submitted as part of a second study, on human thymus T cells. Turning to that study: Immunologically healthy infants in Finland undergoing congenital heart defect surgery were the donors. Obtained as resections during corrective heart surgery, the thymus tissue was then studied. The authors found apparently biased V and J gene usage in thymic and blood repertoires. Highly overlapping thymic repertoires among unrelated individuals were reported in related research.

The receptor was derived from a girl under two years old with a congenital heart defect. The sequencing sample was made of thymocytes. V gene TRBV4-3 combines with J gene TRBJ1-1, with D possibly matching TRBD1 (5 bases). The CDR3 sequence: CASSPTWTPNTEAFF. The CDR3 nucleotides are TGCGCCAGCAGCCCAACCTGGACACCGAACACTGAAGCTTTCTTT.